Following are 28 T cell receptor beta chains from one sample sequenced in a study of T cells in Graves' hyperthyroidism and ophthalmopathy. TCR beta CDR3 regions were amplified from RNA transcripts. HTBI primers were employed in a first-round RT-PCR of the TCR CDR3. TCRdb processed the multiplex PCR reads anew with MiXCR; each CDR3 protein has one entry. The data hold some 320,000 distinct CDR3 sequences, with roughly an eighth observed a single time. Material: blood. The receptors shown here come from a woman between 40 and 50 years old with Graves' ophthalmopathy.

This clonotype has a count of ten or more. The V gene is TRBV27, the J gene TRBJ1-2, with 7 bases fitting TRBD1. Germline trimming cut 4 bases from V and 5 bases from J; bases unmatched to any gene: 4. CDR1 MNHEY and CDR2 SMNVEV come from the germline V gene (reference sequence). CDR3 size: 13 residues. The CDR3 nucleotides read TGTGCCAGCAGTTATATACAGGGGTATGGCTACACCTTC. Its translation is CASSYIQGYGYTF.

This clonotype has just a few counts. The chain uses TRBV19 and TRBJ2-7; D is perhaps TRBD1 (6 bases). The CDR3 is made up of 15 amino acids. Germline V lookup: CDR1 LNHDA, CDR2 SQIVND (reference sequence). Trimming took 6 bases from V and 3 from J, leaving 18 bases between them. The CDR3 bases are TGTGCCAGTAGGTCCCCAGGGGACGGAAACTACGAGCAGTACTTC. Amino acid sequence: CASRSPGDGNYEQYF.

A few counts support this clonotype. The chain carries TRBV9 and TRBJ1-1, with D possibly matching TRBD1 (6 bases). Trimming shortened V by 3 bases and J by 5 bases, and 11 bases separated the two germline ends. The V gene's germline CDR1 is SGDLS and CDR2 YYNGEE. The CDR3 spans 13 residues. CDR3 residues: CASSGRDKTEAFF. The CDR3 DNA sequence: TGTGCCAGCAGCGGGAGGGACAAAACTGAAGCTTTCTTT.

This clonotype was recorded many times. The DNA of the CDR3 is TGTGCCAGCAGGGGAACGGGGGAGGGCACCGGGGAGCTGTTTTTT. Translated, it gives CASRGTGEGTGELFF. V and J are TRBV6-1 and TRBJ2-2, with 7 positions matching TRBD2. V shed 6 bases and J 4 bases; nucleotides not matched to a gene: 8. The CDR3 extends over 15 amino acids. Germline V gene sequence: CDR1 MNHNS, CDR2 SASEGT.

This clonotype was seen repeatedly, ten times or more. The gene calls are TRBV7-2 and TRBJ2-7; TRBD2 agrees at 8 bases. The germline V gene has CDR1 SGHTA and CDR2 FQGNSA. Trimming removed 5 bases from V and 0 bases from J; junction bases left unmatched: 12. CDR3 length: 17 amino acids. CDR3 amino acids: CASSRMGGGGFSYEQYF. CDR3 coding DNA: TGTGCCAGCAGCCGCATGGGGGGCGGGGGGTTCTCCTACGAGCAGTACTTC.

The chain has TRBV20-1 and TRBJ1-3; D is undetermined. This CDR3 comprises 15 residues. V was shortened by 3 bases and J by 2 bases, with 14 bases between the two germline ends. Germline V CDR1 and CDR2: DFQATT, SNEGSKA (reference sequence). The CDR3 DNA follows: TGCAGTGCTAGGGCCATCCAATTCCCTGGAAACACCATATATTTT. Its translation: CSARAIQFPGNTIYF.

The V call is TRBV29-1, the J call TRBJ2-7, with D possibly TRBD2 on 6 matching bases. Germline V gene sequence: CDR1 SQVTM, CDR2 ANQGSEA. Trimming took 7 bases from V and 5 from J, leaving 18 bases between them. The CDR3 is made up of 13 amino acids. CDR3 nucleotides: TGCAGCGCCCAGCGGGCGGGGTCCAACGAGCAGTACTTC. As protein: CSAQRAGSNEQYF.

The chain links TRBV5-5 to TRBJ1-4; unclear D gene. V lost 5 bases and J 3 bases, leaving 14 bases between the germline ends. The CDR3 contains 15 residues. Germline CDR1 reads SGHKS; CDR2 reads YYEKEE (reference sequence). The CDR3 sequence: CASSATDGSNEKLFF. The CDR3 coding sequence is TGTGCCAGCAGTGCTACTGACGGTTCTAATGAAAAACTGTTTTTT. The full variable domain, with the rest looked up from reference TRBV5-5 and TRBJ1-4, is DAGVTQSPTHLIKTRGQQVTLRCSPISGHKSVSWYQQVLGQGPQFIFQYYEKEERGRGNFPDRFSARQFPNYSSELNVNALLLGDSALYLCASSATDGSNEKLFFGSGTQLSVL.

The CDR3 is CASRGTVNYEQYF. For the CDR3, the DNA is TGTGCCAGCAGGGGGACAGTGAACTACGAGCAGTACTTC. This chain uses TRBV2 with TRBJ2-7; 7 nucleotides line up with TRBD1. The CDR3 extends over 13 amino acids. Trimming removed 6 bases from V and 3 bases from J; junction bases left unmatched: 5. Germline V CDR1 and CDR2: SNHLY, FYNNEI.

This clonotype was counted at least ten times. V and J are TRBV12-3 or TRBV12-4 and TRBJ2-7, with 12 bases that match TRBD2. CDR3 length: 13 amino acids. J lost 7 bases, V lost 4 bases, and 2 bases had no gene match. The CDR3 DNA sequence: TGTGCCAGCAGTTGGACTAGCGGGGCGGAGCAGTACTTC. Its protein product is CASSWTSGAEQYF.

The sample holds many counts of this clonotype. This chain connects TRBV24-1 to TRBJ1-2; D ambiguous. V was clipped by 0 bases and J by 7 bases, with 2 bases between them. The germline CDR1 and CDR2 sequences are KGHDR and SFDVKD. The CDR3 loop spans 11 amino acids. This CDR3 reads CATSDLGGYTF. CDR3 DNA sequence: TGTGCCACCAGTGATTTGGGTGGCTACACCTTC.

This clonotype was found many times. This chain uses TRBV10-3 with TRBJ2-7; possibly TRBD1 for D (6 bases). The CDR3 consists of 14 residues. Germline V gene data show CDR1 as ENHRY and CDR2 as SYGVKD. V lost 4 bases and J lost 2, with 12 bases in between. The CDR3 sequence is CAISGDTGAYEQYF. In DNA form, the CDR3 reads TGTGCCATCAGTGGGGACACTGGAGCCTACGAGCAGTACTTC.

This clonotype was counted many times. V and J are TRBV20-1 and TRBJ1-6; 9 bases map to TRBD1. V lost 4 bases and J lost 10; bases outside the gene matches: 5. The CDR3 loop spans 13 amino acids. Per the germline V gene, CDR1 is DFQATT and CDR2 is SNEGSKA (reference sequence). The CDR3 nucleotides read TGCAGTGCTAAGGGACAGGGCATCTCACCCCTCCACTTT. This encodes CSAKGQGISPLHF.

The sample holds many counts of this clonotype. The rearrangement joins TRBV7-9 to TRBJ2-1; 12 bases match TRBD2. The CDR3 loop spans 16 amino acids. The germline V gene encodes CDR1 SEHNR and CDR2 FQNEAQ (reference sequence). Trimming cost V 5 bases and J 8 bases; bases outside gene matches: 10. The CDR3 loop reads CASSPPLAGGVDEQFF. DNA for the CDR3: TGTGCCAGCAGCCCCCCACTAGCGGGGGGCGTGGATGAGCAGTTCTTC.

In its sample, this clonotype was seen many times. The chain employs TRBV20-1 and TRBJ1-1; D gene uncertain. Germline CDR1 is DFQATT and CDR2 is SNEGSKA (reference sequence). The CDR3 sequence is 12 residues long. Trimming cost V 0 bases and J 3 bases, with 5 bases left between them. In nucleotides, the CDR3 is TGCAGTGCTAGAGAGGGATACACTGAAGCTTTCTTT. Translated: CSAREGYTEAFF.

This clonotype was picked up a small number of times. This chain links TRBV7-6 with TRBJ2-3; 8 bases are shared with TRBD2. Trimming took 6 bases from V and 0 from J; bases not matched to a gene: 8. The CDR3 is 16 amino acids. Germline V lookup: CDR1 SGHVS, CDR2 FNYEAQ. CDR3 nucleotides: TGTGCCAGCAGTCTGAGCGGGGGCTTTAGCACAGATACGCAGTATTTT. Translated, it gives CASSLSGGFSTDTQYF.

This clonotype was counted ten times or more. The J gene is TRBJ2-1, the V gene TRBV6-2 or TRBV6-3; a weak D match, TRBD2 (5 bases). The germline gives CDR1 MNHEY, CDR2 SVGEGT. Trimming stripped 2 bases from V and 7 bases from J, with 9 bases between. This CDR3 contains 13 residues. The CDR3 nucleotides are TGTGCCAGCAGTTACATCCCGGGAAATGAGCAGTTCTTC. The encoded protein is CASSYIPGNEQFF.

Worth noting for this clonotype: A much larger clone differs from this one at a single base, so this may be a read error. This chain connects TRBV16 to TRBJ1-4, with D hard to call. Looked up from germline, CDR1 is KGHSY and CDR2 is FQNENV. The CDR3 is 15 residues long. The CDR3 DNA reads as TGTGCCTGCAGCCTCGACATTGCAACTAATGAAAAACTGTTTTTT. Residues: CACSLDIATNEKLFF.

V usage is TRBV6-1 and J usage is TRBJ1-5, with 8 bases identical to TRBD1. CDR3 length equals 15 residues. Germline V gene data show CDR1 as MNHNS and CDR2 as SASEGT. With V trimmed by 5 bases and J by 4 bases, 7 bases remained unmatched. The CDR3 spells CASSPGQGLNQPQHF. Written as DNA, the CDR3 is TGTGCCAGCAGTCCCGGACAGGGTCTTAATCAGCCCCAGCATTTT.

This clonotype was found many times. The J gene is TRBJ2-7, the V gene TRBV11-2, with 8 bases identical to TRBD1. The CDR3 contains 14 residues. Germline V gene sequence: CDR1 SGHAT, CDR2 FQNNGV. The trim removed 2 bases at V and 2 bases at J, leaving 2 bases unmatched. The DNA for the CDR3 is TGTGCCAGCAGCTTACAGACAGGGGCCTACGAGCAGTACTTC. Amino acid sequence: CASSLQTGAYEQYF.

The chain links TRBV7-6 to TRBJ2-7; possible D gene TRBD2, 7 bases. This CDR3 has 13 residues. Trimming took 4 bases from V and 7 from J, leaving 14 bases between them. In germline, CDR1 is SGHVS, CDR2 FNYEAQ. In DNA form, the CDR3 reads TGTGCCAGCAGCTCGAGGGGGGGGGGGGAGCAGTACTTC. Its translation: CASSSRGGGEQYF.

This clonotype occurred a few times. The chain employs TRBV15 and TRBJ2-7; TRBD1 aligns across 8 bases. CDR1 is LNHNV, CDR2 YYDKDF, per germline (reference sequence). Losses at the gene ends were 1 base for V and 6 bases for J; bases not matched to a gene: 2. The CDR3 is 13 residues long. In DNA form, the CDR3 reads TGTGCCACCAGCAGAGTCACAGGGGGCGAGCAGTACTTC. Residues: CATSRVTGGEQYF.

This clonotype was detected ten times or more. CDR3 nucleotide sequence: TGTGCCAGCAGCCAATCAGGTCGGGGGAACACTGAAGCTTTCTTT. It codes for CASSQSGRGNTEAFF. The chain employs TRBV16 and TRBJ1-1; D ambiguous. The CDR3 length is 15 residues. The germline V gene has CDR1 KGHSY and CDR2 FQNENV. Trimming removed 0 bases from V and 1 base from J, with 9 bases in between.

This chain links TRBV28 with TRBJ1-6; 7 bases agree with TRBD1. This CDR3 has 13 residues. J gave up 8 bases and V 8 bases, and 6 bases lay outside the gene matches. Germline V lookup: CDR1 MDHEN, CDR2 SYDVKM. In DNA form, the CDR3 reads TGTGCCAGCTCGGACAGGATTCATTCACCCCTCCACTTT. Amino acids: CASSDRIHSPLHF.

This clonotype was seen many times. The J gene is TRBJ1-2, the V gene TRBV7-8; 10 positions match TRBD1. Trimming at V came to 2 bases and at J to 0 bases, leaving 9 bases not matched to a gene. Per the germline V gene, CDR1 is SGHVS and CDR2 is FQNEAQ. There are 18 residues in the CDR3. The CDR3 bases are TGTGCCAGCAGCTTATATACCCGCGGGACAGGGGCTAACTATGGCTACACCTTC. It encodes CASSLYTRGTGANYGYTF.

This clonotype appeared many times. This chain connects TRBV20-1 to TRBJ2-3; 14 bases match TRBD2. After removal of 3 bases from V and 1 base from J, the junction contained 0 bases not matched to a gene. The CDR3 loop spans 15 amino acids. CDR1 and CDR2 from the germline V gene are DFQATT and SNEGSKA (reference sequence). The CDR3 nucleotides are TGCAGTGCTAGGGGACTAGCGGGGGGCACAGATACGCAGTATTTT. Translation: CSARGLAGGTDTQYF.

This clonotype was observed at least ten times. The rearrangement uses TRBV20-1 and TRBJ1-5; 9 bases are shared with TRBD1. Losses at the gene ends were 5 bases for V and 6 bases for J; bases not matched to a gene: 17. Germline V gene data show CDR1 as DFQATT and CDR2 as SNEGSKA (reference sequence). This CDR3 comprises 17 residues. Here the CDR3 reads CSAYPPPGTGPGQPQHF. CDR3 DNA: TGCAGTGCTTATCCCCCTCCGGGGACAGGGCCGGGTCAGCCCCAGCATTTT.

V gene TRBV6-2 or TRBV6-3 combines with J gene TRBJ1-1, with a weak D call TRBD1 (5 bases). Germline V lookup: CDR1 MNHEY, CDR2 SVGEGT. Trimming stripped 2 bases from V and 5 bases from J, with 18 bases between. The CDR3 length is 16 residues. DNA for the CDR3: TGTGCCAGCAGTTACACCTCCCGGCTGACAGCGACTGAAGCTTTCTTT. It yields the protein CASSYTSRLTATEAFF.